One sample yielded the 32 T cell receptor beta chains listed below, sequenced in a study of blood T cell repertoires in COVID-19. TCRdb's copy holds only in-frame clones and misses some; the assay was immunoSEQ multiplex PCR. The data contain fewer than 500,000 clones, 85% to 90% of them singletons. Input material: PBMCs or T cells enriched from blood (not recorded which). Source of these receptors: a man aged 30-40 years who had recovered from COVID-19.

This chain uses TRBV4-1 with TRBJ1-1, with unresolved D. CDR1 is MGHRA and CDR2 is YSYEKL in the germline V gene. V dropped 0 bases and J dropped 1 base, with 18 bases sitting between them. This CDR3 comprises 18 residues. The CDR3 DNA is TGCGCCAGCAGCCAAGATCAAAGGTTGGGCACGAAGAACACTGAAGCTTTCTTT. Translation gives CASSQDQRLGTKNTEAFF.

This chain connects TRBV28 to TRBJ1-5, with TRBD1 identical over 7 bases. This CDR3 spans 18 amino acids. Trimming cost V 1 base and J 2 bases; bases outside gene matches: 11. Germline V gene sequence: CDR1 MDHEN, CDR2 SYDVKM. The CDR3 spells CASSLFVRQGSGNQPQHF. The CDR3 DNA reads as TGTGCCAGCAGTTTATTCGTCCGACAGGGTTCGGGCAATCAGCCCCAGCATTTT.

The V and J genes are TRBV6-5 and TRBJ1-2; 7 nucleotides match TRBD1. CDR3 size: 15 residues. In germline, CDR1 is MNHEY, CDR2 SVGAGI. J lost 4 bases, V lost 5 bases, and 10 bases had no gene match. CDR3 in amino acids: CASSPDRVFGYGYTF. CDR3 nucleotide sequence: TGTGCCAGCAGTCCCGACAGGGTATTCGGCTATGGCTACACCTTC.

V and J are TRBV6-5 and TRBJ1-6; 10 bases map to TRBD1. The V segment lost 6 bases and the J segment 5 bases; nucleotides outside the gene matches: 4. The germline gives CDR1 MNHEY, CDR2 SVGAGI. The CDR3 covers 15 residues. The CDR3: CASRRQGADNSPLHF. The CDR3 DNA reads as TGTGCCAGCAGAAGACAGGGGGCAGATAATTCACCCCTCCACTTT.

The chain recombines TRBV6-5 with TRBJ1-5; 8 bases fit TRBD1. CDR3 size: 15 residues. From germline, CDR1 is MNHEY and CDR2 SVGAGI. Trimming took 6 bases from V and 5 from J; bases not matched to a gene: 9. As DNA, the CDR3 is TGTGCCAGCAGCGCCAGGACAGGGATGGATCAGCCCCAGCATTTT. Translation gives CASSARTGMDQPQHF.

The chain is built from TRBV7-8 and TRBJ1-2; 8 bases fit TRBD1. The CDR3 runs to 14 residues. Germline lookup yields CDR1 SGHVS and CDR2 FQNEAQ. Trimming cost V 5 bases and J 3 bases; bases outside gene matches: 5. CDR3 DNA: TGTGCCAGCAGCCCCGGGACAGGATACTATGGCTACACCTTC. Residues: CASSPGTGYYGYTF.

This rearrangement joins TRBV2 to TRBJ2-1; TRBD2 matches at 9 bases. The trim removed 10 bases at V and 3 bases at J, leaving 7 bases unmatched. Germline values: CDR1 SNHLY, CDR2 FYNNEI. This CDR3 has 14 residues. Here the CDR3 DNA reads TGTGCCACGGCCTTAGCGGGAGACTACAATGAGCAGTTCTTC. Its protein product is CATALAGDYNEQFF.

V usage is TRBV2 and J usage is TRBJ1-4; a weak D match, TRBD1 (5 bases). V was clipped by 3 bases and J by 8 bases, with 10 bases between them. This CDR3 has 13 amino acids. Germline V gene lookup returns CDR1 SNHLY and CDR2 FYNNEI. The chain's CDR3 is CASSDLGQEKLFF. In nucleotides, the CDR3 is TGTGCCAGCAGTGACTTGGGGCAAGAAAAACTGTTTTTT.

The V and J genes are TRBV16 and TRBJ2-1; the D gene is possibly TRBD1 (6 bases). This CDR3 has 17 amino acids. CDR1 and CDR2 (germline): KGHSY, FQNENV. V lost 4 bases and J lost 3, with 19 bases in between. In DNA, the CDR3 is TGTGCCAGCAGCCGTGCCAGGGGTAGGTCGAACTACAATGAGCAGTTCTTC. This sequence encodes CASSRARGRSNYNEQFF.

J is TRBJ1-5 and V is TRBV6-1; TRBD1 might be the D (5 bases). The V gene lost 2 bases and the J gene lost 5 bases, with 13 bases spanning the gap. The CDR3 totals 15 residues. Looked up from germline, CDR1 is MNHNS and CDR2 is SASEGT. CDR3 in DNA: TGTGCCAGCAGTGAACAACAGGCCCTGGATCAGCCCCAGCATTTT. Its protein is CASSEQQALDQPQHF.

The table lists this clone with a count of one. The rearrangement uses TRBV28 and TRBJ2-7, with D possibly TRBD2 on 5 matching bases. The CDR3 runs 14 residues. Germline values: CDR1 MDHEN, CDR2 SYDVKM. V was cut by 4 bases and J by 2 bases, with 12 bases left in between. For the CDR3, the DNA is TGTGCCAGCAGTTCCCCGGACGGGACCTACGAGCAGTACTTC. As protein: CASSSPDGTYEQYF.

This clone has only one observation. This chain links TRBV5-1 with TRBJ1-1; 10 bases map to TRBD1. In germline, CDR1 is SGHRS, CDR2 YFSETQ. Losses at the gene ends were 0 bases for V and 1 base for J; bases not matched to a gene: 9. The CDR3 has 18 amino acids. The CDR3 loop reads CASSLDPTGGEGNTEAFF. As DNA, the CDR3 is TGCGCCAGCAGCTTGGACCCGACAGGGGGCGAGGGGAACACTGAAGCTTTCTTT.

The genes are TRBV6-8 and TRBJ2-5; D remains ambiguous. V lost 4 bases, J lost 2 bases, and 8 bases lay in between. Germline assignment: CDR1 MNHGY and CDR2 SAAAGT. The CDR3 contains 13 residues. In nucleotides, the CDR3 is TGTGCCAGCAGTTTTGCGTTACAAGAGACCCAGTACTTC. Protein sequence: CASSFALQETQYF.

The chain uses TRBV7-2 and TRBJ1-5, with TRBD1 matching over 11 bases. Looked up from germline, CDR1 is SGHTA and CDR2 is FQGNSA. The CDR3 sequence is 19 residues long. Trimming took 1 base from V and 0 from J; bases not matched to a gene: 8. The CDR3 reads CASSLGTGGVTYSNQPQHF. CDR3 bases: TGTGCCAGCAGCTTAGGGACAGGGGGCGTCACATATAGCAATCAGCCCCAGCATTTT.

This sequence joins TRBV24-1 and TRBJ2-7; no firm D call. V lost 3 bases, J lost 5 bases, and 10 bases lay in between. This CDR3 has 13 amino acids. Germline V CDR1 and CDR2: KGHDR, SFDVKD. The CDR3 region has the DNA TGTGCCACCAGTGATCAAGTCAGCGACGAGCAGTACTTC. Translation: CATSDQVSDEQYF.

This chain joins TRBV7-9 and TRBJ2-1; TRBD2 is a possible D gene (6 bases). Germline-derived CDR1 and CDR2 are SEHNR and FQNEAQ (reference sequence). Trimming pared 1 base from V and 10 bases from J, leaving 11 bases between. The CDR3 has 13 residues. The CDR3 loop reads CASSLDLRGEQFF. DNA for the CDR3: TGTGCCAGCAGCTTAGATCTCCGGGGGGAGCAGTTCTTC.

The genes are TRBV2 and TRBJ1-5, with 7 bases identical to TRBD1. CDR3 length: 15 residues. Germline V gene lookup returns CDR1 SNHLY and CDR2 FYNNEI. V shed 6 bases and J 4 bases; nucleotides not matched to a gene: 9. The CDR3 sequence is CASSAEGGWNQPQHF. The CDR3, as DNA: TGTGCCAGCAGCGCGGAAGGGGGCTGGAATCAGCCCCAGCATTTT.

V usage is TRBV29-1 and J usage is TRBJ2-1; 13 bases agree with TRBD2. Germline CDR1 and CDR2: SQVTM and ANQGSEA. J was trimmed by 8 bases and V by 3 bases; bases with no gene match: 4. The CDR3 has 14 amino acids. CDR3 residues: CSVETSGRRDEQFF. The CDR3 DNA reads as TGCAGCGTTGAGACTAGCGGGAGGAGGGATGAGCAGTTCTTC.

The V and J genes are TRBV7-8 and TRBJ2-7; TRBD1 agrees at 8 bases. V shed 2 bases, J shed 4 bases, and the junction held 7 bases outside the gene matches. Germline CDR1 reads SGHVS; CDR2 reads FQNEAQ. The CDR3 totals 15 residues. CDR3 DNA: TGTGCCAGCAGCTTACCGGACAGGGTCGGGTACGAGCAGTACTTC. Translating gives CASSLPDRVGYEQYF.

V is TRBV7-9 and J is TRBJ2-1, with D possibly TRBD2 on 6 matching bases. Germline values: CDR1 SEHNR, CDR2 FQNEAQ (reference sequence). The CDR3 consists of 15 residues. V was clipped by 5 bases and J by 15 bases, with 26 bases between them. The CDR3 protein is CASSQSGGGLTIMFF. The CDR3 DNA reads TGTGCCAGCAGCCAGTCCGGGGGTGGCCTTACGATTATGTTCTTC.

The J gene is TRBJ2-7, the V gene TRBV14; D not resolved. Germline V gene sequence: CDR1 SGHDN, CDR2 FVKESK. Trimming left V 5 bases short and J 6 bases short, with 8 bases between. The CDR3 contains 11 residues. The CDR3 is CASSSAGEQYF. Here the CDR3 DNA reads TGTGCCAGCAGCAGTGCCGGCGAGCAGTACTTC.

The rearrangement joins TRBV5-1 to TRBJ1-4, with D perhaps TRBD1 (5 bases). The CDR3 totals 13 residues. Germline V CDR1 and CDR2: SGHRS, YFSETQ. The V end lost 3 bases, the J end lost 7 bases, and 10 bases lay between the germline ends. The DNA of the CDR3 is TGCGCCAGCAGCTGGCAGGGCGGTGAAAAACTGTTTTTT. This translates into CASSWQGGEKLFF.

The chain is built from TRBV7-3 and TRBJ2-2, with 8 bases that match TRBD2. The CDR3 totals 16 residues. The junction had 7 bases not matched to a gene; V was cut back by 1 base and J by 6 bases. Germline CDR1 is SGHTA and CDR2 is FQGTGA. The CDR3 nucleotides are TGTGCCAGCAGCTTAAATCCAGCGGGAGACGCCGGGGAGCTGTTTTTT. Amino acid sequence: CASSLNPAGDAGELFF.

CDR3 amino acids: CAFSSGSDWNEQFF. DNA for the CDR3: TGTGCATTCTCTAGCGGGAGCGATTGGAATGAGCAGTTCTTC. This chain connects TRBV5-4 to TRBJ2-1; 10 bases are a match to TRBD2. The CDR3 covers 14 residues. CDR1 is SGHNT, CDR2 YYREEE, per germline (reference sequence).

The genes are TRBV10-3 and TRBJ2-1, with 8 bases identical to TRBD2. V shed 0 bases, J shed 6 bases, and the junction held 4 bases outside the gene matches. This CDR3 has 15 amino acids. The V gene's germline CDR1 is ENHRY and CDR2 SYGVKD. The CDR3: CAISESQRESNEQFF. The DNA of the CDR3 is TGTGCCATCAGTGAGTCGCAGCGGGAGAGCAATGAGCAGTTCTTC.

V usage is TRBV15 and J usage is TRBJ1-5, with D unclear. This CDR3 has 14 residues. V lost 8 bases and J lost 6, with 17 bases in between. Germline lookup yields CDR1 LNHNV and CDR2 YYDKDF (reference sequence). CDR3 protein: CATGRREVGQPQHF. The CDR3 bases are TGTGCCACCGGCCGGAGGGAGGTGGGTCAGCCCCAGCATTTT.

This rearrangement joins TRBV3-1 (or the pseudogene TRBV3-2) to TRBJ1-1, with D tentatively TRBD1 (5 bases). Germline-derived CDR1 and CDR2 are LGHDT and YNNKEL (reference sequence). This CDR3 is built from 14 residues. Trimming cost V 4 bases and J 2 bases, with 11 bases left between them. CDR3 sequence: CASSLRGGNTEAFF. CDR3 in DNA: TGTGCCAGCAGCCTAAGGGGAGGAAACACTGAAGCTTTCTTT.

The V call is TRBV15, the J call TRBJ2-2; the match to TRBD2 covers 11 bases. Germline values: CDR1 LNHNV, CDR2 YYDKDF (reference sequence). The CDR3 is 13 amino acids. The V and J ends lost 8 bases and 5 bases, in that order; junction bases with no gene match: 1. The CDR3 sequence: CATRLAGTGELFF. The CDR3 bases are TGTGCCACCCGACTAGCGGGGACCGGGGAGCTGTTTTTT.

J is TRBJ1-5 and V is TRBV7-2; D call uncertain. Trimming stripped 3 bases from V and 6 bases from J, with 9 bases between. The germline CDR1 and CDR2 sequences are SGHTA and FQGNSA. The CDR3 spans 13 residues. CDR3 protein: CASSLEWSQPQHF. Here the CDR3 DNA reads TGTGCCAGCAGCTTGGAATGGAGTCAGCCCCAGCATTTT.

Worth noting for this clone: This specimen includes other DNA sequences encoding the same CDR3. V usage is TRBV5-1 and J usage is TRBJ1-1; D is possibly TRBD1 (5 bases). This CDR3 is 13 amino acids long. Trimming removed 4 bases at V and 2 bases at J, with 9 bases between. Germline V lookup: CDR1 SGHRS, CDR2 YFSETQ. As DNA, the CDR3 is TGCGCCAGCAGCCCACAGGAAAACACTGAAGCTTTCTTT. This sequence encodes CASSPQENTEAFF.

In its sample, this clone was seen a few times. This chain uses TRBV16 with TRBJ1-1; D is perhaps TRBD1 (5 bases). The V end lost 2 bases, the J end lost 1 base, and 8 bases lay between the germline ends. From germline, CDR1 is KGHSY and CDR2 FQNENV. CDR3 length equals 14 residues. For the CDR3, the DNA is TGTGCCAGCAGCCAAAATACAGGGAACACTGAAGCTTTCTTT. Translated, it gives CASSQNTGNTEAFF.

The chain has TRBV6-5 and TRBJ2-7; D perhaps matches TRBD1 (6 bases). The CDR3 totals 14 residues. Germline loops: CDR1 MNHEY, CDR2 SVGAGI. V lost 2 bases to trimming and J lost 4 bases, with 12 bases between them. CDR3 amino acids: CASSYEAGEYEQYF. DNA for the CDR3: TGTGCCAGCAGTTACGAGGCAGGGGAATACGAGCAGTACTTC.